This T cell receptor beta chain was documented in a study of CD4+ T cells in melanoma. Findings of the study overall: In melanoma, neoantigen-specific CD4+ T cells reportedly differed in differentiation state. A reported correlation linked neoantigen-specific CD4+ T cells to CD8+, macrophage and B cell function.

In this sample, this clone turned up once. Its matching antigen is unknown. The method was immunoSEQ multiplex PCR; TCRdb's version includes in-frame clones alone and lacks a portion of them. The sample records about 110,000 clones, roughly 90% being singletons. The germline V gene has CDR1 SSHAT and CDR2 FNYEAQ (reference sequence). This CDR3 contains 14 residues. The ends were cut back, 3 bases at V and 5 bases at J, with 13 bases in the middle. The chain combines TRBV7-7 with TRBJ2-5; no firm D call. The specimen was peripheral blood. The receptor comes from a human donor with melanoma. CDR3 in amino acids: CASSLLGLRETQYF. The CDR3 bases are TGTGCCAGCAGCTTGTTGGGCCTTAGGGAGACCCAGTACTTC.